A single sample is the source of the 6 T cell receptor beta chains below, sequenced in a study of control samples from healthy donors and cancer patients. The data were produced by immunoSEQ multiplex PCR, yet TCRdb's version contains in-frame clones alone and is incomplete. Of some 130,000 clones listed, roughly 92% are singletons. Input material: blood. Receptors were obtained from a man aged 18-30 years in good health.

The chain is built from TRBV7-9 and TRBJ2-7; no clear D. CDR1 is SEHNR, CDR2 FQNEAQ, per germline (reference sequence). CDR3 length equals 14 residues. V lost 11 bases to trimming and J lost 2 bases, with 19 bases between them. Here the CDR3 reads CAVLGEAGTYEQYF. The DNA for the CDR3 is TGTGCCGTTCTTGGCGAGGCAGGAACCTACGAGCAGTACTTC.

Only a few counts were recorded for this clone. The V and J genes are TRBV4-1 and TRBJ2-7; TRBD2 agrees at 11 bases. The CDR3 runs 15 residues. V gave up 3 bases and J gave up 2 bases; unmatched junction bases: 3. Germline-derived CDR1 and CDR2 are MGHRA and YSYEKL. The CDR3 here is CASSHVAGGPYEQYF. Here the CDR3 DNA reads TGCGCCAGCAGCCACGTAGCGGGGGGGCCCTACGAGCAGTACTTC.

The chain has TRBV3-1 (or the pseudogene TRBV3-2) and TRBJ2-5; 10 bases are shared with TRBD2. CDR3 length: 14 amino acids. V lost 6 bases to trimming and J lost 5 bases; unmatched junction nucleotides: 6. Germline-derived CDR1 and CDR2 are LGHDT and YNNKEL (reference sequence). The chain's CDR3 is CASRQRAGGETQYF. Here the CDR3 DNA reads TGTGCCAGCAGACAGAGAGCGGGGGGGGAGACCCAGTACTTC.

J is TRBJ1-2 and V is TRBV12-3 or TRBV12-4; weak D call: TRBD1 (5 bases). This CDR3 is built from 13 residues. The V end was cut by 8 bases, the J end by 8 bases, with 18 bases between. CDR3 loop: CASFGLGGKGYTF. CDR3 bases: TGTGCCAGCTTCGGGTTGGGGGGGAAGGGCTACACCTTC.

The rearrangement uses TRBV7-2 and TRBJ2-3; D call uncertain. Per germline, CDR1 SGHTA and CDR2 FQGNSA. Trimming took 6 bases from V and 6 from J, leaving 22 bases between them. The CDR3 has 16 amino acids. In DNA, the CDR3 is TGTGCCAGCAGTCCTAATGGAGAGCGCCCTTGGGATACGCAGTATTTT. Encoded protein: CASSPNGERPWDTQYF. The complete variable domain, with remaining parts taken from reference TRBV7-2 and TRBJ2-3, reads GAGVSQSPSNKVTEKGKDVELRCDPISGHTALYWYRQSLGQGLEFLIYFQGNSAPDKSGLPSDRFSAERTGGSVSTLTIQRTQQEDSAVYLCASSPNGERPWDTQYFGPGTRLTVL.

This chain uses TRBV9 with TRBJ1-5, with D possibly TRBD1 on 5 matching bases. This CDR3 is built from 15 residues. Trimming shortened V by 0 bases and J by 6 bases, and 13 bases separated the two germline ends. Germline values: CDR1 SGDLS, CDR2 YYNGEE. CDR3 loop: CASSVGPGRGQPQHF. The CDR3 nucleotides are TGTGCCAGCAGCGTAGGGCCAGGTAGGGGTCAGCCCCAGCATTTT.